This T cell receptor beta chain was retrieved from a study of blood T cell repertoires in COVID-19. Study-wide background: In each case, the material was cDNA or gDNA derived from T cells, B-cell-depleted T cells, or PBMCs.

In the study's own analysis: Researchers report that nucleated cell counts were estimated from reference gene primer amplification. Method: immunoSEQ multiplex PCR; TCRdb's copy keeps in-frame clones and lacks some. The DNA gave D and trimming, while V, J and clone size come from that table. Among about 210,000 clones listed, roughly 86% were seen once. The CDR3 contains 16 residues. Between the trimmed V and J ends, which lost 0 bases and 0 bases, there was a span of 10 bases. Germline V CDR1 and CDR2: SGHKS, YYEKEE (reference sequence). This sequence originates from a man aged 18 to 29 with acute COVID-19. Sequencing was done on a sample of PBMCs or T cells enriched from blood (not recorded which). The chain joins TRBV5-5 to TRBJ1-3; D might be TRBD1 (5 bases). CDR3 sequence reads: CASSLGGGISGNTIYF. In nucleotides, the CDR3 is TGTGCCAGCAGCTTGGGGGGCGGAATCTCTGGAAACACCATATATTTT.